This TCR beta chain was sequenced in a study of blood T cell repertoires in COVID-19. Study details: Acute and convalescent COVID-19 specimens originated in the United States, Italy and Spain.

Per germline, CDR1 SNHLY and CDR2 FYNNEI. V shed 8 bases, J shed 3 bases, and the junction held 11 bases outside the gene matches. The CDR3 has 16 residues. As handled by the study authors: Estimated nucleated cell counts came from reference gene primer amplification. TCRdb keeps only in-frame clones here, not all; method: immunoSEQ multiplex PCR. The V and J calls and the clone size are those of that table, but D and trimming were determined from the DNA. The table shows about 140,000 clones, with 88% occurring only once. Specimen: peripheral blood. The V call is TRBV2, the J call TRBJ1-4; 8 bases map to TRBD1. The sequence was obtained from a woman aged 50 to 60 with acute or convalescent COVID-19. The CDR3 region has the DNA TGTGCCAGCTCGGCGGTCAGGGGGCTAGCTAATGAAAAACTGTTTTTT. It translates to CASSAVRGLANEKLFF.